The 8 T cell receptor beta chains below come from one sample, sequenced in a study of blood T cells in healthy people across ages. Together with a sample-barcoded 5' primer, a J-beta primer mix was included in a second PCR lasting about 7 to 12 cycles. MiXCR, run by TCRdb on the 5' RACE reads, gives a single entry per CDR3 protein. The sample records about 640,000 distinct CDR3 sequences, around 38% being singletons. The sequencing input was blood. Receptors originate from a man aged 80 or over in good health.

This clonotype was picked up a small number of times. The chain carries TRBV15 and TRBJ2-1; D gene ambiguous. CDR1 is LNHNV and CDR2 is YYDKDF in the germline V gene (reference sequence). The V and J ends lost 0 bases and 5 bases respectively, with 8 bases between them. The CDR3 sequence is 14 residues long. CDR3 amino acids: CATSRDRANNEQFF. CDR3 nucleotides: TGTGCCACCAGCAGAGACCGGGCCAACAATGAGCAGTTCTTC.

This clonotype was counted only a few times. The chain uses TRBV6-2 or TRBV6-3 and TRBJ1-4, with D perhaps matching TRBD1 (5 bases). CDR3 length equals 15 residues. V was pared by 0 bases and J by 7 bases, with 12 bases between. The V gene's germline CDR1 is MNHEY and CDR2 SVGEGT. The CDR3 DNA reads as TGTGCCAGCAGTTACTCGGGGGGACCGCGTGAAAAACTGTTTTTT. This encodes CASSYSGGPREKLFF.

The CDR3 here is CASSWESGVHEQFF. Written as DNA, the CDR3 is TGTGCCAGCAGTTGGGAAAGCGGGGTCCATGAGCAGTTCTTC. V usage is TRBV12-3 or TRBV12-4 and J usage is TRBJ2-1, with 7 bases identical to TRBD2. CDR3 length equals 14 residues. The V and J ends lost 4 bases and 8 bases, in that order; junction bases with no gene match: 8.

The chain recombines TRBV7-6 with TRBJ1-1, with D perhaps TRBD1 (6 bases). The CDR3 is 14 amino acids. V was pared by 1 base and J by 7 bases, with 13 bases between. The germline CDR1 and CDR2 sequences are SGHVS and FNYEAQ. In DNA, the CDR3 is TGTGCCAGCAGCTTAGGGGCAGGGGCAGGTGAAGCTTTCTTT. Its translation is CASSLGAGAGEAFF.

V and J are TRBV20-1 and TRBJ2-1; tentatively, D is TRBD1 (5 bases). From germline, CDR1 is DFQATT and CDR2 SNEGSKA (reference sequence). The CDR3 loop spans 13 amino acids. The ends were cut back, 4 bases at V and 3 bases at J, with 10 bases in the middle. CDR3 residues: CSAIDRNYNEQFF. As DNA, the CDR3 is TGCAGTGCTATTGACAGAAACTACAATGAGCAGTTCTTC.

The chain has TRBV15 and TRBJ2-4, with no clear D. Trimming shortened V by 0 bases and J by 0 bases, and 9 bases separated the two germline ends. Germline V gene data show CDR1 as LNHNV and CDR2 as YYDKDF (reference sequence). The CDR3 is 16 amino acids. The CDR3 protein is CATSRDLSTAKNIQYF. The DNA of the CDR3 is TGTGCCACCAGCAGAGATCTTAGTACAGCCAAAAACATTCAGTACTTC.

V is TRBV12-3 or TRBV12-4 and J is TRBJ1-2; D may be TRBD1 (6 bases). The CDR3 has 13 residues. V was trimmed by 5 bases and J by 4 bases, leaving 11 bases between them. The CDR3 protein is CASSLDRIYGYTF. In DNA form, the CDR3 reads TGTGCCAGCAGTCTCGACAGGATCTATGGCTACACCTTC.

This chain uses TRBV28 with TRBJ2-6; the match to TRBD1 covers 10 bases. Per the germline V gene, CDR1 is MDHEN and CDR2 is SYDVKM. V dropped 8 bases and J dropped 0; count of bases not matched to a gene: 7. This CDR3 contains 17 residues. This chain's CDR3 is CASGSGTGASGANVLTF. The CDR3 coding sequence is TGTGCCAGCGGTTCCGGGACAGGGGCCTCTGGGGCCAACGTCCTGACTTTC.